These T cell receptor beta chains were read from a single sample in a study of T cell changes during pregnancy in multiple sclerosis. Profiled with immunoSEQ multiplex PCR; TCRdb holds only in-frame clones, not every one. The repertoire consists of under 35,000 clones, with approximately 91% occurring once and the leading ten covering approximately 8.4%. This specimen consisted of CD8+ T cells from peripheral blood mononuclear cells, obtained before pregnancy. Every receptor here comes from a female donor with multiple sclerosis, enrolled in a pregnancy study. CDR3s include the opening cysteine and the closing phenylalanine or tryptophan. Fields, in order: D gene, J gene, V gene, clone size, CDR3 DNA, CDR3 protein. A D gene is named only where the DNA matches it firmly. Clone size is stated in some rows and not others, as once, few, many or a class when expanded.

TRBD1,TRBJ1-1,TRBV4-1,once,TGCGCCAGCAGCGAGAACCCCGGGACAGGGAGAGTTAACACTGAAGCTTTCTTT,CASSENPGTGRVNTEAFF
TRBD1,TRBJ2-7,TRBV27,NA,TGTGCCAGCAGTTTTTTAGACAGGGGGTTCTACGAGCAGTACTTC,CASSFLDRGFYEQYF
TRBD1,TRBJ1-1,TRBV7-9,NA,TGTGCCAGCAGCTTTATCGGTCGGACAGGTAACACTGAAGCTTTCTTT,CASSFIGRTGNTEAFF
NA,TRBJ1-2,TRBV7-8,NA,TGTGCCAGCGGCCTTAACACAGCTAACTATGGCTACACCTTC,CASGLNTANYGYTF
NA,TRBJ1-2,TRBV27,NA,TGTGCCAGCAGTTCATCCGACCGGGGCTATGGCTACACCTTC,CASSSSDRGYGYTF
NA,TRBJ2-7,TRBV28,NA,TGTGCCAGCAGTCCGCGGTCCTCCTACGAGCAGTACTTC,CASSPRSSYEQYF
TRBD1,TRBJ1-5,TRBV5-4,NA,TGTGCCAGCAATGAACGACAGGGCGGCAATCAGCCCCAGCATTTT,CASNERQGGNQPQHF
NA,TRBJ1-1,TRBV7-8,NA,TGTGCCAGCAGCTTAGCGCTCGGAGAGAACACTGAAGCTTTCTTT,CASSLALGENTEAFF
NA,TRBJ1-2,TRBV19,NA,TGTGCCAGTAGTATAGTACAGCTTAACTATGGCTACACCTTC,CASSIVQLNYGYTF
NA,TRBJ1-4,TRBV6-1,NA,TGTGCCAGCAGTGAAGAGGGAGGTTATAATGAAAAACTGTTTTTT,CASSEEGGYNEKLFF
NA,TRBJ1-1,TRBV28,NA,TGTGCCGGATCGCCGGGACACCTGAACACTGAAGCTTTCTTT,CAGSPGHLNTEAFF